This T cell receptor (beta chain) emerged from a study of blood T cells in healthy people across ages. About the study: Per two T cells, about one barcoded beta molecule was captured through template switching.

CDR1 and CDR2 (germline): LNHNV, YYDKDF (reference sequence). The CDR3 has 15 amino acids. As regards this clonotype: Its specificity is not known. A much larger clone lies a single base off, so this may be a read error.

PCR was performed a second time for roughly 7 to 11 cycles using a sample-barcoded 5' primer and a J-beta primer mix. MiXCR, run by TCRdb on the 5' RACE reads, gives a single entry per CDR3 protein. The repertoire holds 1.5 million to 2 million distinct CDR3 sequences, with approximately 40% as singletons. Whole-study results and caveats: Among T cells, TCR beta diversity per million cells dropped roughly linearly as age rose. The study found more naive CD4+ cells and higher diversity in long-lived than aged donors.

Investigators took ten milliliters of peripheral blood from every donor. The sequence was obtained from a human donor in good health. Source material: blood. The chain is built from TRBV15 and TRBJ1-6; tentatively, D is TRBD1 (5 bases). The CDR3 region is CAASRDAGSNSPLHF. The CDR3 DNA is TGTGCCGCCAGCAGAGATGCAGGGAGCAATTCACCCCTCCACTTT.